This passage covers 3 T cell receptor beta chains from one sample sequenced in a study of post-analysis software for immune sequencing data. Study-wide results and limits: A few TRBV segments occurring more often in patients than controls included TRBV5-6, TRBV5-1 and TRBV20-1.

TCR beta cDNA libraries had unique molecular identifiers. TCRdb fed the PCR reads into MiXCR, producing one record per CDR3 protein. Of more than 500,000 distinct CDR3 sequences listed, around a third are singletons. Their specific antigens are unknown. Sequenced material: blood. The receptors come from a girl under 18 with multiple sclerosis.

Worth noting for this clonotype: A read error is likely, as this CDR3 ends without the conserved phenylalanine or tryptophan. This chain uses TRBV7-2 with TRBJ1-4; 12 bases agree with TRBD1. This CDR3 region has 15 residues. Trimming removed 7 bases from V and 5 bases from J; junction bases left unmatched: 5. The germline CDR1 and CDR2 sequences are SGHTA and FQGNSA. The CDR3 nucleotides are TGTGCCAGCAACGAGGGACAGGGGGCAAATGAAAAACTGTTTTCT. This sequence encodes CASNEGQGANEKLFS.

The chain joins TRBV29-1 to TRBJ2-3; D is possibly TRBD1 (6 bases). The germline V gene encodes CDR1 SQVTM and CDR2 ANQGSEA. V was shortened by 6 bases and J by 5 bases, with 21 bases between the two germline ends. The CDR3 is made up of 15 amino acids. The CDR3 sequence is CSVAGTPARRDTQYF. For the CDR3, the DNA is TGCAGCGTCGCCGGGACACCCGCGAGAAGAGATACGCAGTATTTT.

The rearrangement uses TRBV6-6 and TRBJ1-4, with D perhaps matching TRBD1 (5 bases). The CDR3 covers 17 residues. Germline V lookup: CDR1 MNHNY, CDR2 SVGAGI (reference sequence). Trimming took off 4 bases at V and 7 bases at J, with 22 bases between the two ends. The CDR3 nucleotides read TGTGCCAGCAGTTGGGGTCCTATGGCAGGGACCTTTGAAAAACTGTTTTTT. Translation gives CASSWGPMAGTFEKLFF.